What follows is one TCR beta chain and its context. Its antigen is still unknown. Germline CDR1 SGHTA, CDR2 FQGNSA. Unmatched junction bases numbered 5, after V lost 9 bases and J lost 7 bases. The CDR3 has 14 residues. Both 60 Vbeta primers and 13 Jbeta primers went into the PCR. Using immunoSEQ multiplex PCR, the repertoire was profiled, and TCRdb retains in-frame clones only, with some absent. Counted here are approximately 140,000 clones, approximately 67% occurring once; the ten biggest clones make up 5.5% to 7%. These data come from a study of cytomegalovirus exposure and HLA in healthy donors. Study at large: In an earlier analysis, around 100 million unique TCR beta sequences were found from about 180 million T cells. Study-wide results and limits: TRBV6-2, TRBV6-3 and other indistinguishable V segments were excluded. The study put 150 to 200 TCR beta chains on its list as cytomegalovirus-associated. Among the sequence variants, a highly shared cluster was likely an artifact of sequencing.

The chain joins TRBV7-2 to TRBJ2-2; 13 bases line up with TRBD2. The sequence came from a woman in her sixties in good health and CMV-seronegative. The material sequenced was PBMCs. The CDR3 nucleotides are TGTGCCAGTGGACTAGCGGGAGAATACGGGGAGCTGTTTTTT. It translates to CASGLAGEYGELFF.